Listed below are T cell receptor beta chains from one sample, sequenced in a study of post-analysis software for immune sequencing data. One entry per CDR3 protein results from TCRdb running MiXCR on the PCR reads. The data contain roughly 430,000 distinct CDR3 sequences, 39% of them singletons. Sequences were obtained from blood. The receptors were gathered from a girl aged 2 to 9 with multiple sclerosis. Each CDR3 is given with its conserved first and last residue. The order of the fields is clone size, D gene, J gene, V gene, CDR3 DNA, CDR3 protein. D genes are given only for firm matches. Size is omitted from some rows. Given values are once, few, many or a class for expanded clones.

clone size: .; D gene: .; J gene: TRBJ1-1; V gene: TRBV11-2; CDR3 DNA: TGTGCCAGCCGATTGAGGGTCGAAGCTTTCTTT; CDR3 protein: CASRLRVEAFF
clone size: .; D gene: TRBD1; J gene: TRBJ1-1; V gene: TRBV5-1; CDR3 DNA: TGCGCCAGCAGCGAAGGACAGGGCCCTGAAGCTTTCTTT; CDR3 protein: CASSEGQGPEAFF
clone size: few; D gene: .; J gene: TRBJ2-3; V gene: TRBV4-1; CDR3 DNA: TGCGCCAGCAGCCCAGCGGCTAGATCCCCCAGCACAGATACGCAGTATTTT; CDR3 protein: CASSPAARSPSTDTQYF
clone size: once; D gene: TRBD1; J gene: TRBJ2-1; V gene: TRBV29-1; CDR3 DNA: TGCAGCGTTTTGGGACAGGCCGTAAATGAGCAGTTCTTC; CDR3 protein: CSVLGQAVNEQFF
clone size: few; D gene: .; J gene: TRBJ2-1; V gene: TRBV12-3/TRBV12-4; CDR3 DNA: TGTGCCAGCAGTTTAGGCACGGAGACTACTTACAATGAGCAGTTCTTC; CDR3 protein: CASSLGTETTYNEQFF
clone size: few; D gene: TRBD2; J gene: TRBJ2-5; V gene: TRBV6-6; CDR3 DNA: TGTGCCAGCAGTTACCTACTAGCGGGGGGGCCGGAGACCCAGTACTTC; CDR3 protein: CASSYLLAGGPETQYF
clone size: .; D gene: TRBD2; J gene: TRBJ2-3; V gene: TRBV20-1; CDR3 DNA: TGCAGTGCTAGAGATGGCGGGGGGGCCCCAGATACGCAGTATTTT; CDR3 protein: CSARDGGGAPDTQYF
clone size: .; D gene: .; J gene: TRBJ2-5; V gene: TRBV9; CDR3 DNA: TGTGCCAGCAGCAGAGGACAAGTGACCCAGTACTTC; CDR3 protein: CASSRGQVTQYF
clone size: .; D gene: .; J gene: TRBJ1-2; V gene: TRBV20-1; CDR3 DNA: TGCAGTGCTAGATCATTCCGGACAGATGACTATGGCTACACCTTC; CDR3 protein: CSARSFRTDDYGYTF
clone size: .; D gene: .; J gene: TRBJ1-5; V gene: TRBV4-1; CDR3 DNA: TGCGCCAGCAGCCATCCCAACCTAGACTCAGAGTGGGATCAGCCCCAGCATTTT; CDR3 protein: CASSHPNLDSEWDQPQHF
clone size: .; D gene: TRBD1; J gene: TRBJ1-2; V gene: TRBV12-3/TRBV12-4; CDR3 DNA: TGTGCCAGCAGCCAGGGGGCCTATGGCTACACCTTC; CDR3 protein: CASSQGAYGYTF
clone size: few; D gene: TRBD2; J gene: TRBJ2-4; V gene: TRBV7-8; CDR3 DNA: TGTGCCAGCAGCTTAGCGGGATTTCAGGGACTACAAATAGCCAAAAACATTCAGTACTTC; CDR3 protein: CASSLAGFQGLQIAKNIQYF
clone size: once; D gene: .; J gene: TRBJ2-4; V gene: TRBV10-3; CDR3 DNA: TGTGCCATCAGTGAGTCAGAGGCTAGTGTAGCCAAAAACATTCAGTACTTC; CDR3 protein: CAISESEASVAKNIQYF
clone size: .; D gene: .; J gene: TRBJ2-5; V gene: TRBV7-9; CDR3 DNA: TGTGCCAGCAGCTATGGGACCCAGTACTTC; CDR3 protein: CASSYGTQYF
clone size: .; D gene: .; J gene: TRBJ2-1; V gene: TRBV28; CDR3 DNA: TGTGCCAGCAGTTTACCAGGCCCCAACAATGAGCAGTTCTTC; CDR3 protein: CASSLPGPNNEQFF
clone size: few; D gene: TRBD2; J gene: TRBJ2-5; V gene: TRBV6-1; CDR3 DNA: TGTGCCAGCAGTGACCCCCGACTAGCGGAGACCAGTCAGGAGACCCAGTACTTC; CDR3 protein: CASSDPRLAETSQETQYF
clone size: few; D gene: TRBD1; J gene: TRBJ2-7; V gene: TRBV28; CDR3 DNA: TGTGCCAGCAGTATCTCGACAGGGTTCCTCGAGCAGTACTTC; CDR3 protein: CASSISTGFLEQYF
clone size: .; D gene: .; J gene: TRBJ2-7; V gene: TRBV5-1; CDR3 DNA: TGCGCCAGCAGCTTGGCCGATAGGAAAGGGAACGAGCAGTACTTC; CDR3 protein: CASSLADRKGNEQYF
clone size: few; D gene: TRBD1; J gene: TRBJ2-7; V gene: TRBV28; CDR3 DNA: TGTGCCAGCAGTCCCCCCCTCAGGGGGTACGAGCAGTACTTC; CDR3 protein: CASSPPLRGYEQYF
clone size: .; D gene: .; J gene: TRBJ2-2; V gene: TRBV28; CDR3 DNA: TGTGCCAGCAGTTTCGCTAGGCATCATACCGGGGAGCTGTTTTTT; CDR3 protein: CASSFARHHTGELFF
clone size: few; D gene: TRBD2; J gene: TRBJ2-5; V gene: TRBV7-9; CDR3 DNA: TGTGCCAGCAGCCCGGGACTAGTGGGGGTGGAGACCCAGTACTTC; CDR3 protein: CASSPGLVGVETQYF
clone size: .; D gene: .; J gene: TRBJ2-1; V gene: TRBV5-1; CDR3 DNA: TGCGCCAGCAGGAGGACGACAGAACTAAGCTCCTACAATGAGCAGTTCTTC; CDR3 protein: CASRRTTELSSYNEQFF
clone size: .; D gene: TRBD1; J gene: TRBJ1-1; V gene: TRBV6-5; CDR3 DNA: TGTGCCAGCAGTTACGGACAGGGGGCAGTGAACACTGAAGCTTTCTTT; CDR3 protein: CASSYGQGAVNTEAFF
clone size: .; D gene: TRBD1; J gene: TRBJ2-1; V gene: TRBV5-1; CDR3 DNA: TGCGCCAGCAGCACGACAGGGGAGTCCTACAATGAGCAGTTCTTC; CDR3 protein: CASSTTGESYNEQFF
clone size: .; D gene: TRBD2; J gene: TRBJ2-1; V gene: TRBV20-1; CDR3 DNA: TGCAGTGCTAGAATTAGCGGGCGAAACAATGAGCAGTTCTTC; CDR3 protein: CSARISGRNNEQFF
clone size: few; D gene: .; J gene: TRBJ2-5; V gene: TRBV12-3/TRBV12-4; CDR3 DNA: TGTGCCAGCAGTTTCGACCTGGGTGGGGGCTCCCAAGAGACCCAGTACTTC; CDR3 protein: CASSFDLGGGSQETQYF
clone size: once; D gene: .; J gene: TRBJ2-1; V gene: TRBV20-1; CDR3 DNA: TGCAGTGCTAGAGCGACTCTCAGCCCCTACAATGAGCAGTTCTTC; CDR3 protein: CSARATLSPYNEQFF
clone size: .; D gene: .; J gene: TRBJ2-5; V gene: TRBV6-4; CDR3 DNA: TGTGCCAGCGCCCCTAAAGAGACCCAGTACTTC; CDR3 protein: CASAPKETQYF
clone size: .; D gene: .; J gene: TRBJ2-3; V gene: TRBV27; CDR3 DNA: TGTGCCAGCAGTATCAAGGGGGGCACACGGACTCCTAGCACAGATACGCAGTATTTT; CDR3 protein: CASSIKGGTRTPSTDTQYF
clone size: .; D gene: .; J gene: TRBJ1-1; V gene: TRBV5-1; CDR3 DNA: TGCGCCAGCAGCTCCGCAGGGGCCCCGAACACTGAAGCTTTCTTT; CDR3 protein: CASSSAGAPNTEAFF
clone size: few; D gene: TRBD2; J gene: TRBJ2-1; V gene: TRBV28; CDR3 DNA: TGTGCCAGCAGTTTGACTAGCGGGGTATACAATGAGCAGTTCTTC; CDR3 protein: CASSLTSGVYNEQFF
clone size: .; D gene: TRBD2; J gene: TRBJ2-7; V gene: TRBV4-3; CDR3 DNA: TGCGCCAGCAGCCTCGACCGGAGCGGGAGGTACGAGCAGTACTTC; CDR3 protein: CASSLDRSGRYEQYF
clone size: few; D gene: .; J gene: TRBJ2-7; V gene: TRBV20-1; CDR3 DNA: TGCAGTGCTTCCAGGGGTTCGGAGTACGAGCAGTACTTC; CDR3 protein: CSASRGSEYEQYF
clone size: .; D gene: TRBD2; J gene: TRBJ2-7; V gene: TRBV6-5; CDR3 DNA: TGTGCCAGCAGCAGACTAGCGGCAAGCTCCTACGAGCAGTACTTC; CDR3 protein: CASSRLAASSYEQYF
clone size: .; D gene: .; J gene: TRBJ1-1; V gene: TRBV20-1; CDR3 DNA: TGCAGTGCTACACGCGGAGGGGGAAAGGGTGAAGCTTTCTTT; CDR3 protein: CSATRGGGKGEAFF
clone size: .; D gene: .; J gene: TRBJ1-6; V gene: TRBV3-1; CDR3 DNA: TGTGCCAGCAGCCAGAGGAGGGAGGGACGGCTGAATTCACCCCTCCACTTT; CDR3 protein: CASSQRREGRLNSPLHF
clone size: few; D gene: .; J gene: TRBJ1-2; V gene: TRBV18; CDR3 DNA: TGTGCCAGCTCACCACCGCTATTCGGGGGCCTCTATGGCTACACCTTC; CDR3 protein: CASSPPLFGGLYGYTF
clone size: once; D gene: .; J gene: TRBJ1-6; V gene: TRBV7-2; CDR3 DNA: TGTGCCAGCAGCTTCGGTGATCGGAAACGGGGCTCACCCCTCCACTTT; CDR3 protein: CASSFGDRKRGSPLHF
clone size: .; D gene: .; J gene: TRBJ2-7; V gene: TRBV27; CDR3 DNA: TGTGCCAGCAGTTTCGATCCCGGGGGCATCGAGCAGTACTTC; CDR3 protein: CASSFDPGGIEQYF
clone size: few; D gene: .; J gene: TRBJ2-7; V gene: TRBV7-9; CDR3 DNA: TGTGCCAGCAGCTCCCCTGGTGGGCTAGCGTCTGAGTACGAGCAGTACTTC; CDR3 protein: CASSSPGGLASEYEQYF
clone size: .; D gene: TRBD1; J gene: TRBJ2-5; V gene: TRBV12-3/TRBV12-4; CDR3 DNA: TGTGCCGGCAGTTTATCACAGGGGGTGGAGACCCAGTACTTC; CDR3 protein: CAGSLSQGVETQYF
clone size: .; D gene: TRBD1; J gene: TRBJ2-7; V gene: TRBV4-3; CDR3 DNA: TGCGCCAGCAGGCTGGACAGGGGTTACAATGAGCAGTACTTC; CDR3 protein: CASRLDRGYNEQYF
clone size: .; D gene: .; J gene: TRBJ2-2; V gene: TRBV5-1; CDR3 DNA: TGCGCCAGCAGCTCCGGCCCTTCCCCCCCCGGGGAGCTGTTTTTT; CDR3 protein: CASSSGPSPPGELFF
clone size: once; D gene: .; J gene: TRBJ1-1; V gene: TRBV6-5; CDR3 DNA: TGTGCCAGCAGGCGGGATTTTATCCCGAACACTGAAGCTTTCTTT; CDR3 protein: CASRRDFIPNTEAFF
clone size: .; D gene: .; J gene: TRBJ1-2; V gene: TRBV6-1; CDR3 DNA: TGTGCCAGCAGTGATATGGAACCGCCCTATGGCTACACCTTC; CDR3 protein: CASSDMEPPYGYTF
clone size: few; D gene: .; J gene: TRBJ2-7; V gene: TRBV6-2/TRBV6-3; CDR3 DNA: TGTGCCAGCAGTTACCTAGCTCGGGGCTACGAGCAGTACTTC; CDR3 protein: CASSYLARGYEQYF
clone size: .; D gene: TRBD2; J gene: TRBJ2-1; V gene: TRBV5-1; CDR3 DNA: TGCGCCAGCAGCTGGACTAGCGGGAGAATTGGTGAGCAGTTCTTC; CDR3 protein: CASSWTSGRIGEQFF
clone size: .; D gene: TRBD1; J gene: TRBJ1-1; V gene: TRBV7-6; CDR3 DNA: TGTGCCAGCAGCTCCGGGACAGGAGGGGATGAAGCTTTCTTT; CDR3 protein: CASSSGTGGDEAFF
clone size: .; D gene: TRBD2; J gene: TRBJ2-3; V gene: TRBV10-3; CDR3 DNA: TGTGCCATCAGTTCGACTAGCGAAAGCACAGATACGCAGTATTTT; CDR3 protein: CAISSTSESTDTQYF
clone size: few; D gene: TRBD1; J gene: TRBJ2-7; V gene: TRBV6-6; CDR3 DNA: TGTGCCAGCAGTTACCAAAGACAGGGGCAGTACTTC; CDR3 protein: CASSYQRQGQYF
clone size: few; D gene: .; J gene: TRBJ2-7; V gene: TRBV20-1; CDR3 DNA: TGCAGTGCTAGAGAAACCCTATACGGGACCGCCATCCACGAGCAGTACTTC; CDR3 protein: CSARETLYGTAIHEQYF
clone size: few; D gene: .; J gene: TRBJ2-3; V gene: TRBV29-1; CDR3 DNA: TGCAGCGTTGAGTTGCCCCAGTGGTCACCAGATACGCAGTATTTT; CDR3 protein: CSVELPQWSPDTQYF
clone size: few; D gene: .; J gene: TRBJ1-1; V gene: TRBV4-2; CDR3 DNA: TGTGCCAGCAGCCAACCGGTCGCGGGGATTAGCACTGAAGCTTTCTTT; CDR3 protein: CASSQPVAGISTEAFF
clone size: few; D gene: TRBD2; J gene: TRBJ2-1; V gene: TRBV20-1; CDR3 DNA: TGCAGTGCTAGAGGGTTGCCGCGACTAGCCCATGAGCAGTTCTTC; CDR3 protein: CSARGLPRLAHEQFF
clone size: .; D gene: TRBD1; J gene: TRBJ1-4; V gene: TRBV20-1; CDR3 DNA: TGCAGTGCTGAATCCAACCCGGGACAGGCGGATTTCAGCAATGAAAAACTGTTTTTT; CDR3 protein: CSAESNPGQADFSNEKLFF
clone size: .; D gene: .; J gene: TRBJ1-1; V gene: TRBV5-1; CDR3 DNA: TGCGCCAGCAGCTTGTCTGCCGGGGGCACTGAAGCTTTCTTT; CDR3 protein: CASSLSAGGTEAFF
clone size: many; D gene: .; J gene: TRBJ1-2; V gene: TRBV29-1; CDR3 DNA: TGCAGCGTTGATAGCGTCTATGGCTACACCTTC; CDR3 protein: CSVDSVYGYTF
clone size: .; D gene: .; J gene: TRBJ2-7; V gene: TRBV7-2; CDR3 DNA: TGTGCCAGCAGCTTTACCTCCTCAAGTACGGACGAGCAGTACTTC; CDR3 protein: CASSFTSSSTDEQYF